The 27 T cell receptor beta chains reported below all come from one sample, sequenced in a study of T-cell reconstitution after alpha-beta-depleted transplantation in children. Unique molecular identifiers were built into the TCRbeta library. TCRdb re-called the PCR reads with MiXCR, one entry per CDR3 protein. The data show about 610,000 distinct CDR3 sequences, with roughly a tenth seen just once and about 4% held by the top ten. Sequences were derived from PBMCs from the stem cell graft donor, sampled from the stem cell graft. The receptors shown here come from a human donor who donated a stem cell graft to a child with acute myeloid leukemia.

The chain has TRBV7-8 and TRBJ2-5, with TRBD1 identical over 8 bases. The CDR3 spans 15 residues. The J segment lost 5 bases and the V segment lost 7 bases, leaving 12 bases of the junction unmatched. Looked up from germline, CDR1 is SGHVS and CDR2 is FQNEAQ. The CDR3: CASTPNRGEGETQYF. CDR3 sequence (DNA): TGTGCCAGCACACCTAACAGGGGGGAAGGGGAGACCCAGTACTTC. Combining the CDR3 with reference TRBV7-8 and TRBJ2-5 gives the whole variable domain GAGVSQSPRYKVAKRGQDVALRCDPISGHVSLFWYQQALGQGPEFLTYFQNEAQLDKSGLPSDRFFAERPEGSVSTLKIQRTQQEDSAVYLCASTPNRGEGETQYFGPGTRLLVL.

A few counts support this clonotype. The V and J genes are TRBV6-1 and TRBJ2-3; possibly TRBD2 for D (6 bases). This CDR3 region has 14 residues. Trimming stripped 9 bases from V and 4 bases from J, with 17 bases between. The germline CDR1 and CDR2 sequences are MNHNS and SASEGT. CDR3 protein: CASGWLGLSDTQYF. In DNA form, the CDR3 reads TGTGCCAGTGGGTGGCTGGGACTCTCAGATACGCAGTATTTT.

The rearrangement uses TRBV9 and TRBJ2-7; 7 bases line up with TRBD2. Per germline, CDR1 SGDLS and CDR2 YYNGEE. J gave up 3 bases and V 0 bases, and 6 bases lay outside the gene matches. The CDR3 consists of 15 residues. This CDR3 reads CASSVAASGGYEQYF. CDR3 nucleotides: TGTGCCAGCAGCGTAGCGGCTAGCGGTGGCTACGAGCAGTACTTC.

In this sample, this clonotype turned up a few times. This rearrangement joins TRBV27 to TRBJ2-7; TRBD2 is a possible D gene (6 bases). CDR1 MNHEY and CDR2 SMNVEV come from the germline V gene (reference sequence). V lost 4 bases and J 4 bases, leaving 17 bases between the germline ends. The length of the CDR3 is 15 residues. CDR3 in amino acids: CASSWGGAARYEQYF. CDR3 bases: TGTGCCAGCAGTTGGGGCGGGGCAGCGAGATACGAGCAGTACTTC.

This clonotype was counted a few times. The chain joins TRBV24-1 to TRBJ2-6, with a possible D match to TRBD1 (6 bases). V was cut by 7 bases and J by 0 bases, with 6 bases left in between. CDR3 length: 14 amino acids. The germline V gene has CDR1 KGHDR and CDR2 SFDVKD. The CDR3 sequence: CATRDSSGANVLTF. In DNA, the CDR3 is TGTGCCACCAGGGACAGCTCTGGGGCCAACGTCCTGACTTTC.

The rearrangement links TRBV4-2 to TRBJ2-7, with 13 bases matching TRBD2. The junction had 7 bases not matched to a gene; V was cut back by 1 base and J by 1 base. The CDR3 length is 18 residues. Germline lookup yields CDR1 LGHNA and CDR2 YNFKEQ. The CDR3 sequence is CASSQVTSGRGGSYEQYF. Written as DNA, the CDR3 is TGTGCCAGCAGCCAAGTCACTAGCGGGAGGGGGGGATCCTACGAGCAGTACTTC.

A few counts support this clonotype. The chain links TRBV5-6 to TRBJ1-1; tentative D call: TRBD1 (5 bases). The ends were cut back, 2 bases at V and 2 bases at J, with 10 bases in the middle. Germline V lookup: CDR1 SGHDT, CDR2 YYEEEE. The CDR3 runs to 14 residues. CDR3 sequence (DNA): TGTGCCAGCAGCTTCAGGGTGGGAAACACTGAAGCTTTCTTT. Protein sequence: CASSFRVGNTEAFF.

In its sample, this clonotype was seen many times. The J gene is TRBJ2-1, the V gene TRBV5-1; 10 nucleotides agree with TRBD2. The CDR3 is 17 residues long. J lost 5 bases, V lost 3 bases, and 11 bases had no gene match. Germline V gives CDR1 SGHRS, CDR2 YFSETQ. This chain's CDR3 is CASSSLAGGLGHNEQFF. The CDR3 DNA reads as TGCGCCAGCAGCTCATTAGCGGGAGGCCTCGGACACAATGAGCAGTTCTTC. Variable domain in full (rest from reference TRBV5-1 and TRBJ2-1): KAGVTQTPRYLIKTRGQQVTLSCSPISGHRSVSWYQQTPGQGLQFLFEYFSETQRNKGNFPGRFSGRQFSNSRSEMNVSTLELGDSALYLCASSSLAGGLGHNEQFFGPGTRLTVL.

The chain links TRBV6-1 to TRBJ1-1; TRBD1 aligns across 8 bases. V was clipped by 5 bases and J by 6 bases; unmatched bases: 5. Germline V lookup: CDR1 MNHNS, CDR2 SASEGT. The length of the CDR3 is 13 residues. For the CDR3, the DNA is TGTGCCAGCAGTCAGACAGGGGAGTCTGAAGCTTTCTTT. Protein product: CASSQTGESEAFF.

This clonotype was detected only a few times. This sequence joins TRBV7-2 and TRBJ1-2; D not certain. The CDR3 spans 16 residues. CDR1 is SGHTA, CDR2 FQGNSA, per germline. V lost 0 bases to trimming and J lost 8 bases, with 19 bases between them. The CDR3: CASSLAGRTLDLGYTF. The CDR3, as DNA: TGTGCCAGCAGCTTAGCCGGTAGGACCCTGGACCTCGGCTACACCTTC.

Ten or more counts support this clonotype. CDR3 sequence (DNA): TGTGCCAGCAGCTTGGCGGCTGGCCAAGAGACCCAGTACTTC. Protein sequence: CASSLAAGQETQYF. The chain uses TRBV5-5 and TRBJ2-5, with D uncertain. V was cut by 0 bases and J by 1 base, with 7 bases left in between. Germline CDR1 SGHKS, CDR2 YYEKEE (reference sequence). The CDR3 has 14 amino acids.

The rearrangement links TRBV7-9 to TRBJ2-3, with D possibly being TRBD2 (6 bases). Trimming removed 7 bases from V and 2 bases from J, with 16 bases in between. The germline CDR1 and CDR2 sequences are SEHNR and FQNEAQ (reference sequence). The CDR3 consists of 15 residues. DNA for the CDR3: TGTGCCAGCACCTTGGGGACGGGGGTCACAGATACGCAGTATTTT. It is translated as CASTLGTGVTDTQYF.

This clonotype was counted only a few times. The chain's CDR3 is CSALDPLWDTAKNIQYF. DNA for the CDR3: TGCAGTGCTCTCGATCCCCTTTGGGACACAGCCAAAAACATTCAGTACTTC. The chain joins TRBV20-1 to TRBJ2-4; tentative D call: TRBD1 (6 bases). Trimming removed 5 bases at V and 0 bases at J, with 20 bases between. The germline V gene encodes CDR1 DFQATT and CDR2 SNEGSKA (reference sequence). The CDR3 has 17 amino acids.

This clonotype occurred a few times. V gene TRBV10-3 combines with J gene TRBJ2-5; D is perhaps TRBD1 or TRBD2 (5 bases each). V lost 3 bases and J 5 bases, leaving 10 bases between the germline ends. Germline loops: CDR1 ENHRY, CDR2 SYGVKD. CDR3 length: 13 amino acids. The CDR3: CAISDGGWETQYF. The CDR3 DNA is TGTGCCATCAGTGATGGGGGTTGGGAGACCCAGTACTTC.

This clonotype showed up just a few times. The chain recombines TRBV6-2 or TRBV6-3 with TRBJ2-7; no clear D. CDR3 length: 14 amino acids. Trimming cost V 2 bases and J 0 bases, with 8 bases left between them. CDR1 MNHEY and CDR2 SVGEGT come from the germline V gene. The CDR3 region has the DNA TGTGCCAGCAGTTACAGGCGGTTCTCCTACGAGCAGTACTTC. As protein: CASSYRRFSYEQYF.

This clonotype showed up many times. CDR3 in amino acids: CAISEGTGFEQYF. The CDR3 DNA sequence: TGTGCCATCAGTGAAGGGACCGGTTTCGAGCAGTACTTC. The V gene is TRBV10-3, the J gene TRBJ2-7; D tentatively fits TRBD1 or TRBD2 (5 bases each). Trimming left V 3 bases short and J 6 bases short, with 12 bases between. Per germline, CDR1 ENHRY and CDR2 SYGVKD. The CDR3 has 13 residues.

This clonotype has at least ten counts. The J gene is TRBJ2-1, the V gene TRBV29-1; 10 positions agree with TRBD1. CDR1 is SQVTM, CDR2 ANQGSEA, per germline. This CDR3 is 15 amino acids long. V lost 5 bases and J lost 5; bases outside the gene matches: 9. CDR3 sequence (DNA): TGCAGCGTTCTTCCGGGACAGGGGAAACACAATGAGCAGTTCTTC. It is translated as CSVLPGQGKHNEQFF.

V and J are TRBV2 and TRBJ2-1; 7 positions agree with TRBD2. The J segment lost 7 bases and the V segment lost 8 bases, leaving 8 bases of the junction unmatched. The germline V gene has CDR1 SNHLY and CDR2 FYNNEI. The CDR3 is 13 amino acids. CDR3 DNA sequence: TGTGCCAGCTGCGCGGGAGTCCTTAATGAGCAGTTCTTC. It codes for CASCAGVLNEQFF.

This chain uses TRBV5-1 with TRBJ2-7, with TRBD2 matching over 9 bases. V was clipped by 5 bases and J by 0 bases; unmatched bases: 3. This CDR3 spans 14 amino acids. Germline V gene lookup returns CDR1 SGHRS and CDR2 YFSETQ. The CDR3 loop is CASRRTSDSYEQYF. The CDR3 region has the DNA TGCGCCAGCAGGCGGACTAGCGACTCCTACGAGCAGTACTTC.

This clonotype was picked up many times. The chain combines TRBV29-1 with TRBJ2-1; 9 bases map to TRBD1. The length of the CDR3 is 14 residues. Trimming cost V 5 bases and J 7 bases; bases outside gene matches: 9. The germline V gene has CDR1 SQVTM and CDR2 ANQGSEA. CDR3 loop: CSVRRDRDENEQFF. The CDR3 DNA sequence: TGCAGCGTTCGCAGGGACAGGGACGAGAATGAGCAGTTCTTC.

In its sample, this clonotype was seen many times. This chain links TRBV20-1 with TRBJ2-7; TRBD1 agrees at 9 bases. The CDR3 runs 13 residues. Germline values: CDR1 DFQATT, CDR2 SNEGSKA (reference sequence). The CDR3 DNA reads as TGCAGCTTCCGGGACAGGGCCACCTACGAGCAGTACTTC. Residues: CSFRDRATYEQYF.

The rearrangement uses TRBV13 and TRBJ2-5, with no clear D. The V end was cut by 3 bases, the J end by 3 bases, with 8 bases between. This CDR3 contains 13 residues. The germline V gene has CDR1 PRHDT and CDR2 FYEKMQ (reference sequence). CDR3 loop: CASSFGVEETQYF. CDR3 DNA sequence: TGTGCCAGCAGCTTTGGGGTGGAAGAGACCCAGTACTTC.

This clonotype was observed many times. The chain has TRBV18 and TRBJ2-1; D is perhaps TRBD2 (6 bases). Looked up from germline, CDR1 is KGHSH and CDR2 is LQKENI. CDR3 length: 12 residues. V lost 3 bases, J lost 8 bases, and 8 bases lay in between. Written as DNA, the CDR3 is TGTGCCAGCTCACCGGGAGGTTATGAGCAGTTCTTC. Protein: CASSPGGYEQFF.

This clonotype was detected a few times. This chain connects TRBV29-1 to TRBJ2-5; D gene unclear. CDR1 is SQVTM, CDR2 ANQGSEA, per germline. The length of the CDR3 is 12 residues. V was cut by 7 bases and J by 4 bases, with 13 bases left in between. The CDR3 coding sequence is TGCAGCGCCTTTCTGGGGTCAGAGACCCAGTACTTC. Translated: CSAFLGSETQYF.

Many counts were recorded for this clonotype. This chain links TRBV20-1 with TRBJ2-2; D might be TRBD1 (5 bases). Germline loops: CDR1 DFQATT, CDR2 SNEGSKA (reference sequence). The CDR3 has 14 amino acids. With 3 bases removed from V and 1 base from J, the gap between germline ends came to 9 bases. In DNA form, the CDR3 reads TGCAGTGCTAGGCGGCAGGGGAACACCGGGGAGCTGTTTTTT. Its translation is CSARRQGNTGELFF.

For this clonotype: Mismatch with germline at one junction end may stem from a read error. The chain has TRBV6-1 and TRBJ1-2, with TRBD1 as a possible D gene (5 bases). This CDR3 contains 14 residues. The germline V gene encodes CDR1 MNHNS and CDR2 SASEGT. CDR3 amino acids: CASRRDGGIASLPF. CDR3 bases: TGTGCCAGCAGGAGAGATGGGGGGATAGCTTCGCTTCCTTTC.

The chain links TRBV20-1 to TRBJ1-4; D remains ambiguous. With 6 bases removed from V and 3 bases from J, the gap between germline ends came to 14 bases. This CDR3 is built from 14 residues. Germline V CDR1 and CDR2: DFQATT, SNEGSKA (reference sequence). The CDR3 reads CSAPRPGANEKLFF. DNA for the CDR3: TGCAGTGCCCCTAGACCTGGAGCTAATGAAAAACTGTTTTTT.